This record looks at one T cell receptor (beta chain) sequence and its context. This clone's antigen is unknown. No much larger clone exists at a distance of one base, and base qualities are not known. This entry is derived from a study of blood T cell repertoires in COVID-19 (TCRdb year 2020). Turning to the overall study: Samples from collaborators originated in the United States, Italy and Spain and spanned both the acute and convalescent phases of COVID-19. The material from the prospective study consisted of cDNA or gDNA derived from T cells, B-cell-depleted T cells, or PBMCs. The dataset comprised deeply sampled blood TCRbeta repertoires from subjects exposed to, actively infected with, or recovered from COVID-19. The repertoires were released in a freely available public database meant as a resource for research on the immune response to SARS-CoV-2. The samples were drawn from two sources: the first 160 participants of the ongoing ImmuneRACE study, and 1,254 subjects contributed by 6 global collaborators. A de-identified subject ID, COVID-19 status, age in years and sex were almost always included in the sample metadata. Where available, HLA class I and class II types were obtained from metadata supplied by the sample provider rather than from assay-based typing.

Another Seattle source contributed samples from volunteer blood donors who had recovered from COVID-19. Whole blood was collected in K2EDTA tubes by collaborating institutions according to the institutions' own protocols. For TCRbeta analysis, collaborator samples were shipped as frozen whole blood, as isolated PBMCs, or as DNA extracted from either sample type. What the authors observed across the whole study: Clinical and demographic metadata were provided uncurated, with the amount varying by source and participant.

TCRbeta CDR3 regions were amplified from genomic DNA using the immunoSEQ Assay, a bias-controlled multiplex PCR. As for the original processing: Nucleated cell counts per sample were estimated from amplification of reference gene primers within the assay. To quantify the absolute abundance of each unique TCRbeta CDR3 rearrangement, sequence reads were collapsed and filtered. For each sample, productive Simpson clonality was calculated as the square root of Simpson's diversity index over productive rearrangements. Entries here come from immuneACCESS through TCRdb and include only in-frame sequences with V and J called. Some clones fail to appear in such tables; in the studies checked, an unresolved V gene covers under half of the shortfall, and the cause of the remainder is unknown. Clone size and the V and J calls come from that table; the DNA yielded D and trimming. Counted in this sample were under 250,000 clones; 70% to 90% of them appeared once. The ten most abundant clones make up over 2.5% of the sample.

Reading the germline V gene gives CDR1 MGHDK and CDR2 SYGVNS. Including the terminal cysteine and phenylalanine, the CDR3 comprises 16 residues. Only the CDR3 region is kept as DNA, spanning 48 bases read in frame from base 1. V loses 2 bases of germline sequence and J loses 5 bases, and the interval between the two ends is 16 bases. This TCR came from a man between 50 and 59 years old who had recovered from COVID-19. The chain employs TRBV25-1 and TRBJ2-1; the D gene is possibly TRBD2, with 6 bases matching. Sequenced material: peripheral blood. The CDR3 region has the sequence CASSERGEGRHNEQFF. The nucleotide sequence is given as TGTGCCAGCAGTGAACGGGGAGAAGGGAGGCACAATGAGCAGTTCTTC.